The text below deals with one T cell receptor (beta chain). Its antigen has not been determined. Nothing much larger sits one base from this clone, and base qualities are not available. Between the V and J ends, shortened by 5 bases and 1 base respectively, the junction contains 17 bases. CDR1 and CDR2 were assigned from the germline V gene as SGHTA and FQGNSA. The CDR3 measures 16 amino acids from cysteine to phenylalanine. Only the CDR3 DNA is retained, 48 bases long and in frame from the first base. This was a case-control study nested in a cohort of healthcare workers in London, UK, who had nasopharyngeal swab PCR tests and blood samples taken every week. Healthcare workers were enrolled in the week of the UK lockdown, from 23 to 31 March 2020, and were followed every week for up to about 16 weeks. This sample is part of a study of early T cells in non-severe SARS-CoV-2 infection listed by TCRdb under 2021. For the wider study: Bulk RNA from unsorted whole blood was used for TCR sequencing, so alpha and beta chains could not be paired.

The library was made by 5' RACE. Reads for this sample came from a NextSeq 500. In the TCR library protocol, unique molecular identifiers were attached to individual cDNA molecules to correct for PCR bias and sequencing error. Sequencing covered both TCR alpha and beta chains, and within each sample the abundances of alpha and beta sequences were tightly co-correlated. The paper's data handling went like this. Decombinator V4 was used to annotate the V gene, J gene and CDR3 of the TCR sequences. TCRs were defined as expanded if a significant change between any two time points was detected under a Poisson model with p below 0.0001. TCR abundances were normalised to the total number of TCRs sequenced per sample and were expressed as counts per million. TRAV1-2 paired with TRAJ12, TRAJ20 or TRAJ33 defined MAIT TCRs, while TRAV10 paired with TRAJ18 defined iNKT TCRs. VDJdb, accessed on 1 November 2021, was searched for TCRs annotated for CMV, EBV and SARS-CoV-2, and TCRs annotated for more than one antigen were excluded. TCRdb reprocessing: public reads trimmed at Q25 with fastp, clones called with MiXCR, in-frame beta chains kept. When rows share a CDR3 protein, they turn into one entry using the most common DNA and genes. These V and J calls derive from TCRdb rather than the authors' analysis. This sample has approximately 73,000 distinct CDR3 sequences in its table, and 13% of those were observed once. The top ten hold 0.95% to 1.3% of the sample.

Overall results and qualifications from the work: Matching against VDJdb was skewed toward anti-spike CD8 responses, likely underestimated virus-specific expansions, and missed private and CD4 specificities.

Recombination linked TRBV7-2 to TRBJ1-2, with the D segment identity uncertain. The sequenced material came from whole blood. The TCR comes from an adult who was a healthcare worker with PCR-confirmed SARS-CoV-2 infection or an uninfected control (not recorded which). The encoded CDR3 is CASSPKEGRFNYGYTF. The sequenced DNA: TGTGCCAGCAGCCCTAAGGAGGGCAGATTTAACTATGGCTACACCTTC.